The 32 T cell receptor beta chains presented below share a single source sample, sequenced in a study of human T cells and chemical hapten exposure. TCRdb re-called the RACE reads through MiXCR, storing one row per CDR3 protein. This table holds some 46,000 distinct CDR3 sequences, 3.5% to 4.5% found once. Time point described: healthy volunteer bleed at 2 weeks. From whole blood left unfractionated, total RNA was extracted. The sequencing sample was made of whole blood. All receptors derive from a female donor in good health. Some clones in this sample may be carry-over from other donors' samples.

By share, this clonotype counts as medium-sized. J is TRBJ1-5 and V is TRBV12-3 or TRBV12-4, with D possibly being TRBD1 (5 bases). The CDR3 loop spans 15 amino acids. V lost 5 bases and J lost 2, with 13 bases in between. DNA for the CDR3: TGTGCCAGCAGTCACCGGGGGATCGGCAATCAGCCCCAGCATTTT. Its translation is CASSHRGIGNQPQHF.

In this sample, this clonotype turned up many times. The V and J genes are TRBV12-3 or TRBV12-4 and TRBJ2-3; 10 nucleotides match TRBD2. Trimming took 2 bases from V and 4 from J; bases not matched to a gene: 6. CDR3 length: 16 amino acids. The CDR3 sequence is CASSLSFSGGADTQYF. The CDR3 DNA reads as TGTGCCAGCAGTTTAAGTTTCAGCGGGGGGGCAGATACGCAGTATTTT.

This clonotype was counted at least ten times. The chain is built from TRBV9 and TRBJ2-1; D is possibly TRBD2 (5 bases). Between the trimmed V and J ends, which lost 3 bases and 9 bases, there was a span of 13 bases. The CDR3 is made up of 13 amino acids. Germline V lookup: CDR1 SGDLS, CDR2 YYNGEE. The CDR3, as DNA: TGTGCCAGCAGCGCCACTAGTCGGGGTGAGCAGTTCTTC. Residues: CASSATSRGEQFF.

This clonotype was detected many times. The chain couples TRBV7-2 to TRBJ1-1; 8 nucleotides match TRBD1. Unmatched junction bases numbered 10, after V lost 1 base and J lost 6 bases. The CDR3 spans 16 residues. Germline lookup yields CDR1 SGHTA and CDR2 FQGNSA. DNA of the CDR3: TGTGCCAGCAGCTTAGGGGTCGGGACAGGTTCGTCTGAAGCTTTCTTT. Its translation: CASSLGVGTGSSEAFF.

This clonotype was seen at least ten times. This chain uses TRBV7-8 with TRBJ2-6, with D perhaps being TRBD1 or TRBD2 (6 bases each). CDR3 length equals 18 residues. The V end lost 1 base, the J end lost 1 base, and 14 bases lay between the germline ends. Germline V gene data show CDR1 as SGHVS and CDR2 as FQNEAQ. CDR3 in DNA: TGTGCCAGCAGCTTAGGGGGGGCTAAGTTGTCTGGGGCCAACGTCCTGACTTTC. Translation: CASSLGGAKLSGANVLTF.

A few counts support this clonotype. The chain links TRBV10-3 to TRBJ2-7, with 12 positions matching TRBD2. CDR3 length: 15 amino acids. The V gene's germline CDR1 is ENHRY and CDR2 SYGVKD. The V and J ends lost 10 bases and 1 base, in that order; junction bases with no gene match: 8. In nucleotides, the CDR3 is TGTGCCAGCTCGGCCGGGACTAGCGGGTCCTACGAGCAGTACTTC. Translating gives CASSAGTSGSYEQYF.

This clonotype has ten or more counts. The V gene is TRBV20-1, the J gene TRBJ2-7, with a tentative D call TRBD1 (6 bases). The CDR3 loop spans 14 amino acids. Germline V lookup: CDR1 DFQATT, CDR2 SNEGSKA (reference sequence). V gave up 0 bases and J gave up 4 bases, with 13 bases separating them. CDR3 sequence reads: CSARDNTGIYEQYF. CDR3 DNA sequence: TGCAGTGCTAGAGATAATACAGGGATATACGAGCAGTACTTC.

This clonotype was detected ten times or more. The chain couples TRBV5-1 to TRBJ1-1, with D unresolved. The CDR3 totals 13 residues. Trimming cost V 5 bases and J 0 bases, with 8 bases left between them. Germline CDR1 reads SGHRS; CDR2 reads YFSETQ. The CDR3 coding sequence is TGCGCCAGCAGAGCTACCATGAACACTGAAGCTTTCTTT. The encoded protein is CASRATMNTEAFF.

This CDR3 reads CASSISRGETGELFF. DNA for the CDR3: TGTGCCAGTAGTATTAGCCGGGGAGAGACCGGGGAGCTGTTTTTT. V usage is TRBV19 and J usage is TRBJ2-2; D possibly corresponds to TRBD2 (5 bases). The CDR3 covers 15 residues. CDR1 and CDR2 (germline): LNHDA, SQIVND (reference sequence). Trimming shortened V by 3 bases and J by 5 bases, and 13 bases separated the two germline ends. The full variable domain, its missing parts supplied by reference TRBV19 and TRBJ2-2, is DGGITQSPKYLFRKEGQNVTLSCEQNLNHDAMYWYRQDPGQGLRLIYYSQIVNDFQKGDIAEGYSVSREKKESFPLTVTSAQKNPTAFYLCASSISRGETGELFFGEGSRLTVL.

This chain links TRBV12-3 or TRBV12-4 with TRBJ1-4, with 7 bases fitting TRBD1. V shed 3 bases, J shed 8 bases, and the junction held 9 bases outside the gene matches. This CDR3 region has 15 residues. Here the CDR3 DNA reads TGTGCCAGCAGTTTCGGCCGGGACAGTGGGGAAAAACTGTTTTTT. This gives the protein CASSFGRDSGEKLFF.

This clonotype showed up many times. The J gene is TRBJ1-1, the V gene TRBV14, with a weak D call TRBD1 (6 bases). CDR3 length: 12 amino acids. V shed 8 bases and J shed 5 bases, with 12 bases lying between them. Germline CDR1 SGHDN, CDR2 FVKESK. The CDR3 loop reads CASRRGWTEAFF. The DNA of the CDR3 is TGTGCCAGCCGCAGGGGATGGACTGAAGCTTTCTTT. The full variable domain, with the rest looked up from reference TRBV14 and TRBJ1-1, is EAGVTQFPSHSVIEKGQTVTLRCDPISGHDNLYWYRRVMGKEIKFLLHFVKESKQDESGMPNNRFLAERTGGTYSTLKVQPAELEDSGVYFCASRRGWTEAFFGQGTRLTVV.

This clonotype was observed at least ten times. The chain has TRBV29-1 and TRBJ1-5; tentatively, D is TRBD1 (5 bases). CDR1 and CDR2 from the germline V gene are SQVTM and ANQGSEA. The V gene lost 5 bases and the J gene lost 5 bases, with 13 bases spanning the gap. The CDR3 contains 13 residues. For the CDR3, the DNA is TGCAGCGTTAAAACGGACAACGATCAGCCCCAGCATTTT. Translation gives CSVKTDNDQPQHF.

This clonotype appeared many times. The V gene is TRBV6-6, the J gene TRBJ1-1, with D unresolved. CDR1 and CDR2 from the germline V gene are MNHNY and SVGAGI (reference sequence). Deletions cut 5 bases from V and 3 bases from J, with 13 bases between. This CDR3 is built from 14 residues. CDR3 sequence: CASSPRFGDTEAFF. For the CDR3, the DNA is TGTGCCAGCAGTCCACGGTTCGGGGACACTGAAGCTTTCTTT.

This clonotype occurred many times. The CDR3 DNA follows: TGTGCCAGCAGCGTAGGGCAGCGGGGGCTCACAGATACGCAGTATTTT. It encodes CASSVGQRGLTDTQYF. The rearrangement joins TRBV9 to TRBJ2-3; 8 bases are shared with TRBD2. Germline assignment: CDR1 SGDLS and CDR2 YYNGEE. The CDR3 extends over 16 amino acids. V shed 0 bases, J shed 2 bases, and the junction held 5 bases outside the gene matches.

The table lists this clonotype with many counts. V and J are TRBV27 and TRBJ2-3, with D maybe TRBD1 (6 bases). Germline-derived CDR1 and CDR2 are MNHEY and SMNVEV (reference sequence). Trimming cost V 6 bases and J 4 bases, with 8 bases left between them. This CDR3 contains 12 residues. The CDR3 bases are TGTGCCAGCAGACAGGGATCAGATACGCAGTATTTT. Amino acids: CASRQGSDTQYF.

In its sample, this clonotype was seen many times. The chain joins TRBV6-2 or TRBV6-3 to TRBJ2-1; D tentatively fits TRBD1 or TRBD2 (7 bases each). This CDR3 has 14 residues. V was clipped by 4 bases and J by 5 bases, with 12 bases between them. Per the germline V gene, CDR1 is MNHEY and CDR2 is SVGEGT. CDR3 DNA sequence: TGTGCCAGCAGTTTGCAGGGGGGGAACAATGAGCAGTTCTTC. Translating gives CASSLQGGNNEQFF.

This clonotype was detected ten times or more. The chain has TRBV20-1 and TRBJ2-5; a possible D gene is TRBD2 (5 bases). V was trimmed by 5 bases and J by 10 bases, leaving 17 bases between them. Per germline, CDR1 DFQATT and CDR2 SNEGSKA (reference sequence). The CDR3 extends over 12 amino acids. Written as DNA, the CDR3 is TGCAGTGCTGCGGACTCGAAAGAGGTCCAGTACTTC. Its translation: CSAADSKEVQYF.

The rearrangement links TRBV6-4 to TRBJ2-3, with TRBD1 as a possible D gene (6 bases). CDR1 and CDR2 (germline): MRHNA, SNTAGT. The ends were cut back, 5 bases at V and 1 base at J, with 10 bases in the middle. The CDR3 is 14 residues long. The CDR3 loop is CASSMAGGTDTQYF. CDR3 in DNA: TGTGCCAGCAGTATGGCAGGGGGCACAGATACGCAGTATTTT.

This clonotype was observed at least ten times. The V call is TRBV2, the J call TRBJ2-7; TRBD2 agrees at 14 bases. This CDR3 is 14 amino acids long. Germline V gives CDR1 SNHLY, CDR2 FYNNEI. V dropped 6 bases and J dropped 7; count of bases not matched to a gene: 5. CDR3 DNA: TGTGCCAGCAGACGACTAGCGGGGGGGGTGGAGCAGTACTTC. Amino acids: CASRRLAGGVEQYF.

This clonotype occurred many times. The chain combines TRBV11-1 with TRBJ2-7, with TRBD2 identical over 7 bases. The junction had 1 base not matched to a gene; V was cut back by 3 bases and J by 2 bases. Germline values: CDR1 SGHAT, CDR2 FQDESV (reference sequence). The CDR3 extends over 13 amino acids. CDR3 DNA: TGTGCCAGCAGCTTGGCGGGGGCCTACGAGCAGTACTTC. Its protein product is CASSLAGAYEQYF.

This clonotype has a count of ten or more. This sequence joins TRBV20-1 and TRBJ2-3; D remains ambiguous. Germline assignment: CDR1 DFQATT and CDR2 SNEGSKA (reference sequence). CDR3 length: 12 residues. V was shortened by 4 bases and J by 4 bases, with 9 bases between the two germline ends. Here the CDR3 reads CSAKGPADTQYF. In DNA form, the CDR3 reads TGCAGTGCTAAGGGCCCAGCAGATACGCAGTATTTT.

The chain joins TRBV5-1 to TRBJ2-1; TRBD1 agrees at 10 bases. With V trimmed by 1 base and J by 8 bases, 12 bases remained unmatched. Per germline, CDR1 SGHRS and CDR2 YFSETQ. The CDR3 totals 17 residues. CDR3 protein: CASSLRPTGTGVDEQFF. For the CDR3, the DNA is TGCGCCAGCAGCTTGAGACCTACCGGGACAGGGGTCGATGAGCAGTTCTTC. The whole variable domain, filled in from reference TRBV5-1 and TRBJ2-1, reads KAGVTQTPRYLIKTRGQQVTLSCSPISGHRSVSWYQQTPGQGLQFLFEYFSETQRNKGNFPGRFSGRQFSNSRSEMNVSTLELGDSALYLCASSLRPTGTGVDEQFFGPGTRLTVL.

At least ten counts were recorded for this clonotype. The chain carries TRBV7-2 and TRBJ2-5; D is perhaps TRBD1 or TRBD2 (6 bases each). The CDR3 covers 14 residues. With 1 base removed from V and 5 bases from J, the gap between germline ends came to 11 bases. The V gene's germline CDR1 is SGHTA and CDR2 FQGNSA. For the CDR3, the DNA is TGTGCCAGCAGCTTAGGTGGAGGGGGTGAGACCCAGTACTTC. Translated, it gives CASSLGGGGETQYF.

This clonotype was seen repeatedly, ten times or more. The J gene is TRBJ2-3, the V gene TRBV29-1, with 9 bases lining up with TRBD1. Germline assignment: CDR1 SQVTM and CDR2 ANQGSEA. Germline trimming cut 3 bases from V and 8 bases from J; bases unmatched to any gene: 15. The CDR3 length is 16 residues. CDR3 in DNA: TGCAGCGTTGAGGGCCAAAGGACAGGGGTCACCAGTACGCAGTATTTT. This sequence encodes CSVEGQRTGVTSTQYF.

This clonotype came up many times. The chain is built from TRBV5-5 and TRBJ1-2; D uncertain. The CDR3 sequence is 14 residues long. CDR1 and CDR2 (germline): SGHKS, YYEKEE (reference sequence). Trimming took 4 bases from V and 2 from J, leaving 12 bases between them. CDR3 sequence: CASSPPLINYGYTF. CDR3 DNA sequence: TGTGCCAGCAGCCCCCCCCTAATCAACTATGGCTACACCTTC.

In this sample, this clonotype turned up many times. V and J are TRBV5-6 and TRBJ2-3; D is perhaps TRBD2 (5 bases). Germline V CDR1 and CDR2: SGHDT, YYEEEE. Trimming left V 4 bases short and J 1 base short, with 19 bases between. The CDR3 loop spans 17 amino acids. The DNA of the CDR3 is TGTGCCAGCAGCCGGCAACCGGCCGGGGTTGGCACAGATACGCAGTATTTT. It yields the protein CASSRQPAGVGTDTQYF.

On this clonotype: With a much larger clone just one base away, this may be a read error. The chain couples TRBV6-5 to TRBJ2-7; D is undetermined. Germline loops: CDR1 MNHEY, CDR2 SVGAGI. The CDR3 loop spans 12 amino acids. The V and J ends lost 6 bases and 4 bases respectively, with 10 bases between them. The CDR3 region has the DNA TGTGCCAGCAGCCGGATCCCTTACGAGCAGTACTTC. As protein: CASSRIPYEQYF.

Many counts were recorded for this clonotype. The chain has TRBV10-3 and TRBJ2-3; no clear D. Germline lookup yields CDR1 ENHRY and CDR2 SYGVKD. V was shortened by 7 bases and J by 2 bases, with 13 bases between the two germline ends. The CDR3 extends over 14 amino acids. For the CDR3, the DNA is TGTGCCATCAACGCCCGGGCGGTCACAGATACGCAGTATTTT. This gives the protein CAINARAVTDTQYF.

This clonotype was seen many times. V usage is TRBV7-9 and J usage is TRBJ1-1, with 9 bases that match TRBD1. This CDR3 region has 13 residues. Germline CDR1 is SEHNR and CDR2 is FQNEAQ (reference sequence). V trimming: 4 bases; J trimming: 5 bases; junction bases outside the gene matches: 2. The CDR3 DNA reads as TGTGCCAGCAGCTGGACAGGGGTGACTGAAGCTTTCTTT. It encodes CASSWTGVTEAFF. Drawing the rest from reference TRBV7-9 and TRBJ1-1, the complete variable domain is DTGVSQNPRHKITKRGQNVTFRCDPISEHNRLYWYRQTLGQGPEFLTYFQNEAQLEKSRLLSDRFSAERPKGSFSTLEIQRTEQGDSAMYLCASSWTGVTEAFFGQGTRLTVV.

This clonotype was picked up one time. Possible read error: a much larger clone is one base away. This rearrangement joins TRBV6-4 to TRBJ2-2; no clear D gene. Looked up from germline, CDR1 is MRHNA and CDR2 is SNTAGT. Trimming cost V 3 bases and J 1 base, with 3 bases left between them. This CDR3 is built from 13 residues. The CDR3 DNA follows: TGTGCCAGCAGTGAAGAGAACACCGGGGAGCTGTTTTTT. Translation: CASSEENTGELFF.

As for this clonotype: An end of the junction does not agree with germline; a read error may underlie this. The chain employs TRBV5-1 and TRBJ1-2; 11 bases are a match to TRBD1. The CDR3 is made up of 16 amino acids. Germline V CDR1 and CDR2: SGHRS, YFSETQ. CDR3 DNA: TGCGCCAGCAGAGCCGGGACAGGGGGTATAAACTATGGCGACACCTTC. It encodes CASRAGTGGINYGDTF.

This clonotype appeared many times. The rearrangement joins TRBV20-1 to TRBJ1-5, with D unclear. The CDR3 is 13 residues long. The V gene's germline CDR1 is DFQATT and CDR2 SNEGSKA (reference sequence). Deletions cut 1 base from V and 4 bases from J, with 8 bases between. The CDR3 protein is CSARAPGNQPQHF. The CDR3, as DNA: TGCAGTGCTAGAGCTCCCGGGAATCAGCCCCAGCATTTT.